This paragraph covers one T cell receptor (beta chain) sequence. The target antigen is unknown. Donors contributed one heparinised blood draw apiece, averaging roughly 0.12 L. All of the isolated RNA was reverse transcribed, so expressed TCRB transcripts were sequenced. Roughly 1 million reads, on average, came from each of the stem cell-like memory T cell samples. Clones were read by immunoSEQ multiplex PCR, and TCRdb kept only the in-frame ones, dropping some. The sample holds around 12,000 clones, around 43% seen once. The data are from a study of beta chain features in type 1 diabetes. Study-wide findings and caveats: TCRB CDR3 length was moderately but significantly reduced in all four CD4+ subsets of Type 1 diabetes patients. Overrepresentation of cells with high TCR expression could result from cDNA sequencing.

V gave up 3 bases and J gave up 1 base; unmatched junction bases: 2. The germline gives CDR1 KGHSH, CDR2 LQKENI. The CDR3 has 16 amino acids. What was sequenced was stem cell memory CD4+ T cells from blood. This TCR derives from a man aged 18 to 35 in good health. The chain recombines TRBV18 with TRBJ2-1; 11 nucleotides match TRBD2. For the CDR3, the DNA is TGTGCCAGCTCACCTAGCGGGGGGGGGTCCTACAATGAGCAGTTCTTC. It specifies CASSPSGGGSYNEQFF. Combining the CDR3 with reference TRBV18 and TRBJ2-1 gives the whole variable domain NAGVMQNPRHLVRRRGQEARLRCSPMKGHSHVYWYRQLPEEGLKFMVYLQKENIIDESGMPKERFSAEFPKEGPSILRIQQVVRGDSAAYFCASSPSGGGSYNEQFFGPGTRLTVL.